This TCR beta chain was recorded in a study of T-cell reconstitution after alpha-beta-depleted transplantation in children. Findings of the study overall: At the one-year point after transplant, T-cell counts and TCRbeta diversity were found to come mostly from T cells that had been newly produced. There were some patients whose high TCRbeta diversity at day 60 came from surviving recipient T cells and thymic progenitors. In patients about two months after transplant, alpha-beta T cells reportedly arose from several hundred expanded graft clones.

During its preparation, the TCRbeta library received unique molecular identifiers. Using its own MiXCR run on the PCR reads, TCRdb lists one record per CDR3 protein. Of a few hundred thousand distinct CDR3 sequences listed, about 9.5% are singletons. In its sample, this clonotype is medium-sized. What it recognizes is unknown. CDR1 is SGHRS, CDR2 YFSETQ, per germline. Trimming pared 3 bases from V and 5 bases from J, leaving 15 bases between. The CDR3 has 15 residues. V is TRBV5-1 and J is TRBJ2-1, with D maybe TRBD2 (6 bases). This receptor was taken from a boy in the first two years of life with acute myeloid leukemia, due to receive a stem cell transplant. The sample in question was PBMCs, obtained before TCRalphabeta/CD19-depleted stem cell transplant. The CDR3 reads CASSWDLGMNNEQFF. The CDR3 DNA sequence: TGCGCCAGCAGCTGGGACTTAGGGATGAACAATGAGCAGTTCTTC.